This T cell receptor (beta chain) was captured in a study of glioma-infiltrating T cells. Study conclusions and caveats: Non-neoplastic patients had below-expected tissue-blood divergence, while all gliomas exceeded expectation.

Details on this clonotype: What it binds is not known. A much larger clone differs from this one at a single base, so this may be a read error.

TCR alpha and beta CDR3 regions were amplified from RNA using iRepertoire nested multiplex PCR. Using its own MiXCR run on the multiplex PCR reads, TCRdb lists one record per CDR3 protein. The sample lists roughly 190,000 distinct CDR3 sequences, around 30% seen once, with roughly a fifth in the top ten. This receptor was obtained from a human donor with low-grade glioma or glioblastoma, undergoing nonglioma brain surgery, or in good health (not recorded which). What was sequenced was glioma tissue, nonneoplastic brain tissue, or PBMCs (not recorded which).

DNA of the CDR3: TGTGCCAGCAGTTTTATTGGGGCAGGGCTATCGCATTTT. Encoded protein: CASSFIGAGLSHF. The chain uses TRBV28 and TRBJ1-5; D might be TRBD1 (5 bases). The CDR3 is 13 residues long. The V gene lost 3 bases and the J gene lost 15 bases, with 18 bases spanning the gap. CDR1 is MDHEN, CDR2 SYDVKM, per germline. Together with reference TRBV28 and TRBJ1-5, the CDR3 gives the full variable domain: DVKVTQSSRYLVKRTGEKVFLECVQDMDHENMFWYRQDPGLGLRLIYFSYDVKMKEKGDIPEGYSVSREKKERFSLILESASTNQTSMYLCASSFIGAGLSHFGDGTRLSIL.